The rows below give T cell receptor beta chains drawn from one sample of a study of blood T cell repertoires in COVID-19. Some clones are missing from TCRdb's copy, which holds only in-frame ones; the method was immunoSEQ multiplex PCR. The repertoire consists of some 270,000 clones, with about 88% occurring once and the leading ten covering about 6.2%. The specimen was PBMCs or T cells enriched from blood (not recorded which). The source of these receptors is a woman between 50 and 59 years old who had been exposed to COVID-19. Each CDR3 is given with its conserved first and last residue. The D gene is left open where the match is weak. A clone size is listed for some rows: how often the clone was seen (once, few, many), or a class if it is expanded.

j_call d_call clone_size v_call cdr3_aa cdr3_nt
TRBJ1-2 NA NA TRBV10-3 CAIRGGSSPNYGYTF TGTGCCATCAGAGGCGGATCGTCGCCTAACTATGGCTACACCTTC
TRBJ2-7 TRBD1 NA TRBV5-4 CASSLEQGPYEQYF TGTGCCAGCAGCTTGGAACAGGGGCCCTACGAGCAGTACTTC
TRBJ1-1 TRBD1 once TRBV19 CASSRGQGAVNTEAFF TGTGCCAGTAGTAGGGGACAGGGGGCTGTGAACACTGAAGCTTTCTTT
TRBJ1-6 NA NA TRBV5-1 CASSFYGSPPLHF TGCGCCAGCAGCTTTTATGGCTCACCACCCCTCCACTTT
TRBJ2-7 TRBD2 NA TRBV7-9 CASSLGAGGYEQYF TGTGCCAGCAGCTTAGGAGCGGGAGGCTACGAGCAGTACTTC
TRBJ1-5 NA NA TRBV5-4 CASSHSDGGLNEPQHF TGTGCCAGCAGCCACTCAGACGGGGGGTTAAATGAGCCCCAGCATTTT
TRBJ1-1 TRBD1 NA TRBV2 CASTLDRGVMNTEAFF TGTGCCAGCACCCTGGACAGGGGAGTTATGAACACTGAAGCTTTCTTT
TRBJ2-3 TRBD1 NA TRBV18 CASSTAWGTGEITDTQYF TGTGCCAGCTCAACGGCCTGGGGGACAGGGGAAATTACAGATACGCAGTATTTT
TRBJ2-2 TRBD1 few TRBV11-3 CASSFTTGVFTGELFF TGTGCCAGCAGCTTTACGACAGGGGTATTTACCGGGGAGCTGTTTTTT
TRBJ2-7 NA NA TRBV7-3 CASSLGRGYEQYF TGTGCCAGCAGCTTAGGCAGAGGCTACGAGCAGTACTTC
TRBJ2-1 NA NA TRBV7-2 CASSPYSSYNEQFF TGTGCCAGCAGCCCCTACAGCTCCTACAATGAGCAGTTCTTC
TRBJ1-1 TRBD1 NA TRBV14 CASSNRGASDTEAFF TGTGCCAGCAGCAACAGGGGGGCATCGGACACTGAAGCTTTCTTT
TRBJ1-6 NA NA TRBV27 CASSTGQNSPLHF TGTGCCAGCAGTACCGGACAGAATTCACCCCTCCACTTT
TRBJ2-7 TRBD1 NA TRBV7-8 CASSPDRARGEQYF TGTGCCAGCAGCCCCGACAGGGCCCGCGGAGAGCAGTACTTC
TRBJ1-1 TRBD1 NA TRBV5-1 CASGQGRNTEAFF TGCGCCAGTGGACAGGGACGGAACACTGAAGCTTTCTTT
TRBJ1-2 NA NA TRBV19 CASSIRVSHLANYGYTF TGTGCCAGTAGTATCCGGGTTTCCCACCTTGCCAACTATGGCTACACCTTC
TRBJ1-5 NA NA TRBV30 CAWSSGDSNQPQHF TGTGCCTGGAGTTCGGGGGATAGCAATCAGCCCCAGCATTTT
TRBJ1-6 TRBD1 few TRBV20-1 CSASGGDRGNSPLHF TGCAGTGCTAGTGGCGGCGACAGGGGCAATTCACCCCTCCACTTT
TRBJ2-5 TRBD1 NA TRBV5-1 CASSMTGYETQYF TGCGCCAGCAGCATGACAGGGTACGAGACCCAGTACTTC
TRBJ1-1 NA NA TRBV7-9 CASSLQMNTEAFF TGTGCCAGCAGCCTCCAGATGAACACTGAAGCTTTCTTT
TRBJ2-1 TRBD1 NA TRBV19 CASKGRTGGYNEQFF TGTGCCAGTAAGGGCCGGACAGGGGGTTACAATGAGCAGTTCTTC
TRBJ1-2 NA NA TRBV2 CASSPAGVGYTF TGTGCCAGCAGTCCGGCAGGGGTCGGCTACACCTTC
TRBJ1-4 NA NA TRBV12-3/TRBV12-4 CASSRTGNEKLFF TGTGCCAGCAGTCGTACGGGAAATGAAAAACTGTTTTTT
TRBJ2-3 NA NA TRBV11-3 CASSLGEGRTDTQYF TGTGCCAGCAGCTTAGGTGAGGGTAGGACAGATACGCAGTATTTT
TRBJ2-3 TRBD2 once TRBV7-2 CASSLAVAGGPDTQYF TGTGCCAGCAGCTTAGCGGTAGCGGGGGGGCCGGATACGCAGTATTTT
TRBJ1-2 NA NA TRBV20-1 CSAPGVLGYTF TGCAGTGCGCCCGGGGTCCTGGGCTACACCTTC
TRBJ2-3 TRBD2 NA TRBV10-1 CASSEGGGSTDTQYF TGCGCCAGCAGTGAGGGCGGGGGGAGCACAGATACGCAGTATTTT
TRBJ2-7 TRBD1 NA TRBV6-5 CASSLGTVYEQYF TGTGCCAGCAGCCTCGGGACAGTCTACGAGCAGTACTTC
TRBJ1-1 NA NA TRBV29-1 CSVEELQANTEAFF TGCAGCGTTGAAGAGTTACAGGCGAACACTGAAGCTTTCTTT
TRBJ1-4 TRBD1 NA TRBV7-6 CASSFGSDRAREKLFF TGTGCCAGCAGCTTTGGTTCTGACAGGGCACGTGAAAAACTGTTTTTT
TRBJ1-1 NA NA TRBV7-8 CASSTAGGVGTEAFF TGTGCCAGCAGCACCGCCGGGGGGGTCGGGACTGAAGCTTTCTTT
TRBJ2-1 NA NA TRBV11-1 CASSLLLEGGNEQFF TGTGCCAGCAGCTTATTACTAGAAGGAGGGAATGAGCAGTTCTTC
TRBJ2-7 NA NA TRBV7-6 CASSPRFGDYEQYF TGTGCCAGCAGCCCTCGGTTCGGTGATTACGAGCAGTACTTC
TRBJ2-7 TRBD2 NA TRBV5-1 CASSLLNPGTSGGNEQYF TGCGCCAGCAGCTTGCTAAACCCCGGGACTAGCGGGGGGAACGAGCAGTACTTC
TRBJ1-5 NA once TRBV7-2 CASSLGASNQPQHF TGTGCCAGCAGCTTAGGGGCCAGCAATCAGCCCCAGCATTTT
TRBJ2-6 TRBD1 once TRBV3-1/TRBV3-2 CASRGSGQGRAGANVLTF TGTGCCAGCAGGGGGTCGGGACAGGGAAGGGCTGGGGCCAACGTCCTGACTTTC